This TCR beta chain was documented in a study of cytomegalovirus exposure and HLA in healthy donors. CDR1 MGHDK and CDR2 SYGVNS come from the germline V gene. With V trimmed by 2 bases and J by 2 bases, 6 bases remained unmatched. This CDR3 region has 16 residues. Findings and caveats of the study: Researchers counted approximately 160 TCR beta chains as cytomegalovirus-associated.

Details on this clone: The antigen remains undetermined.

It was with 60 Vbeta and 13 Jbeta primers that the PCR ran. The method was immunoSEQ multiplex PCR; TCRdb's version includes in-frame clones alone and lacks a portion of them. This table has fewer than 200,000 clones, around 77% appearing once. This receptor was taken from a man aged 55 to 70 in good health and CMV-seronegative. This rearrangement joins TRBV25-1 to TRBJ2-5; 9 bases are shared with TRBD2. The sample was PBMCs. The chain's CDR3 is CASSELAGILQETQYF. CDR3 sequence (DNA): TGTGCCAGCAGTGAACTAGCGGGGATACTACAAGAGACCCAGTACTTC.